Below, 17 T cell receptor beta chains from the same sample are listed, as sequenced in a study of cytomegalovirus exposure and HLA in healthy donors. The repertoire was sequenced with immunoSEQ multiplex PCR; TCRdb's copy has only in-frame clones and lacks some. The table has approximately 170,000 clones, less than 95% seen once. The sequenced sample was PBMCs. The receptors were gathered from a young woman in good health and CMV-seropositive.

This chain connects TRBV9 to TRBJ1-5; D perhaps matches TRBD1 (5 bases). The CDR3 extends over 17 amino acids. Trimming removed 0 bases at V and 0 bases at J, with 13 bases between. The V gene's germline CDR1 is SGDLS and CDR2 YYNGEE. The chain's CDR3 is CASSVGGGGNSNQPQHF. The DNA of the CDR3 is TGTGCCAGCAGCGTAGGTGGGGGGGGGAATAGCAATCAGCCCCAGCATTTT.

This chain links TRBV27 with TRBJ2-2; TRBD1 matches at 7 bases. Germline V gene lookup returns CDR1 MNHEY and CDR2 SMNVEV (reference sequence). CDR3 length equals 15 residues. V was clipped by 7 bases and J by 6 bases; unmatched bases: 11. The CDR3 nucleotides are TGTGCCAGCACCTTGACAGGGATGTGGGCCGGGGAGCTGTTTTTT. It encodes CASTLTGMWAGELFF.

V is TRBV7-8 and J is TRBJ2-3; no clear D gene. The CDR3 runs to 15 residues. Trimming took 0 bases from V and 2 from J, leaving 9 bases between them. The V gene's germline CDR1 is SGHVS and CDR2 FQNEAQ. DNA of the CDR3: TGTGCCAGCAGCTTAGCCCCTTACTCCACAGATACGCAGTATTTT. The encoded protein is CASSLAPYSTDTQYF.

V usage is TRBV9 and J usage is TRBJ2-2; the match to TRBD2 covers 14 bases. The V gene's germline CDR1 is SGDLS and CDR2 YYNGEE. V lost 1 base, J lost 6 bases, and 14 bases stayed unmatched. The CDR3 is 20 residues long. For the CDR3, the DNA is TGTGCCAGCAGCGTATTCCCGACTAGCGGGGGGGCCTTTAAGGCCGGGGAGCTGTTTTTT. Translated: CASSVFPTSGGAFKAGELFF.

This sequence joins TRBV6-6 and TRBJ2-7, with D possibly TRBD1 on 6 matching bases. CDR3 length: 15 amino acids. V was pared by 0 bases and J by 0 bases, with 9 bases between. Per germline, CDR1 MNHNY and CDR2 SVGAGI (reference sequence). The CDR3 region has the DNA TGTGCCAGCAGTTACTCGATACAGGGCTCCTACGAGCAGTACTTC. It specifies CASSYSIQGSYEQYF.

The V call is TRBV19, the J call TRBJ1-2; 7 nucleotides match TRBD1. CDR3 length: 15 residues. The germline V gene has CDR1 LNHDA and CDR2 SQIVND (reference sequence). Trimming took 4 bases from V and 4 from J; bases not matched to a gene: 9. The CDR3 DNA sequence: TGTGCCAGTAGTACCTCTTCCGGGACAGCCTATGGCTACACCTTC. Protein sequence: CASSTSSGTAYGYTF. The complete variable domain, with remaining parts taken from reference TRBV19 and TRBJ1-2, reads DGGITQSPKYLFRKEGQNVTLSCEQNLNHDAMYWYRQDPGQGLRLIYYSQIVNDFQKGDIAEGYSVSREKKESFPLTVTSAQKNPTAFYLCASSTSSGTAYGYTFGSGTRLTVV.

This chain joins TRBV7-2 and TRBJ2-3; TRBD2 agrees at 15 bases. CDR1 SGHTA and CDR2 FQGNSA come from the germline V gene. J lost 4 bases, V lost 5 bases, and 4 bases had no gene match. This CDR3 is built from 16 residues. The CDR3 is CASSPGLAGGADTQYF. The CDR3 DNA reads as TGTGCCAGCAGCCCGGGACTAGCGGGAGGCGCAGATACGCAGTATTTT.

The chain links TRBV5-8 to TRBJ1-1; tentative D call: TRBD1 (5 bases). Germline CDR1 reads SGHTS; CDR2 reads YDEGEE. Deletions cut 7 bases from V and 2 bases from J, with 18 bases between. The CDR3 consists of 15 residues. CDR3 protein: CASRLHQGGNTEAFF. The CDR3 region has the DNA TGTGCCAGCCGTCTCCATCAGGGAGGAAACACTGAAGCTTTCTTT.

This clone was recorded once. The chain links TRBV14 to TRBJ1-6; 7 positions match TRBD1. The length of the CDR3 is 13 residues. The junction had 3 bases not matched to a gene; V was cut back by 3 bases and J by 10 bases. From germline, CDR1 is SGHDN and CDR2 FVKESK. As DNA, the CDR3 is TGTGCCAGCAGCCAGAGGGGGCGGTCACCCCTCCACTTT. It codes for CASSQRGRSPLHF.

CDR3 region: CASRDRANYGYTF. CDR3 bases: TGTGCCAGTAGAGACAGAGCTAACTATGGCTACACCTTC. The chain links TRBV19 to TRBJ1-2; a possible D gene is TRBD1 (5 bases). V was clipped by 6 bases and J by 0 bases, with 8 bases between them. The V gene's germline CDR1 is LNHDA and CDR2 SQIVND (reference sequence). CDR3 length: 13 amino acids.

The genes are TRBV16 and TRBJ2-5; D is possibly TRBD1 (8 bases). Per the germline V gene, CDR1 is KGHSY and CDR2 is FQNENV. V dropped 6 bases and J dropped 5 bases, with 10 bases sitting between them. The CDR3 has 12 residues. Here the CDR3 reads CASRQGGETQYF. The CDR3 nucleotides are TGTGCCAGCAGACAGGGGGGGGAGACCCAGTACTTC.

This clone occurred once. The genes are TRBV5-6 and TRBJ1-5; weak D call: TRBD1 (6 bases). The CDR3 covers 15 residues. CDR1 and CDR2 (germline): SGHDT, YYEEEE. V dropped 1 base and J dropped 4 bases, with 12 bases sitting between them. The CDR3 here is CASSLWAQGNQPQHF. CDR3 in DNA: TGTGCCAGCAGCTTGTGGGCCCAGGGGAATCAGCCCCAGCATTTT.

V and J are TRBV27 and TRBJ2-7; the D gene is possibly TRBD1 (6 bases). CDR3 length: 13 amino acids. Per germline, CDR1 MNHEY and CDR2 SMNVEV (reference sequence). Trimming shortened V by 6 bases and J by 6 bases, and 15 bases separated the two germline ends. The CDR3 DNA sequence: TGTGCCAGCAGCCAAGGGACACTCCTCGAGCAGTACTTC. Amino acids: CASSQGTLLEQYF.

V gene TRBV28 combines with J gene TRBJ1-2; 11 bases are shared with TRBD1. After removal of 3 bases from V and 4 bases from J, the junction contained 4 bases not matched to a gene. This CDR3 is 15 amino acids long. Germline V CDR1 and CDR2: MDHEN, SYDVKM. Written as DNA, the CDR3 is TGTGCCAGCAGTTTCAGGACAGGGGGCTCCTATGGCTACACCTTC. It codes for CASSFRTGGSYGYTF.

CDR3 coding DNA: TGTGCCAGCAGCCGTGGACAGGGGATTTTTTGGAACACTGAAGCTTTCTTT. This sequence encodes CASSRGQGIFWNTEAFF. This chain connects TRBV11-2 to TRBJ1-1; 9 nucleotides match TRBD1. Germline V lookup: CDR1 SGHAT, CDR2 FQNNGV. The CDR3 has 17 amino acids. The V and J ends lost 5 bases and 1 base, in that order; junction bases with no gene match: 11.

This rearrangement joins TRBV7-9 to TRBJ1-4; the D gene is possibly TRBD1 (6 bases). CDR3 length: 14 residues. CDR1 SEHNR and CDR2 FQNEAQ come from the germline V gene (reference sequence). The V end lost 2 bases, the J end lost 5 bases, and 9 bases lay between the germline ends. This chain's CDR3 is CASSLSQGNEKLFF. The CDR3 DNA reads as TGTGCCAGCAGCTTATCACAGGGCAATGAAAAACTGTTTTTT.

V gene TRBV1 combines with J gene TRBJ1-2; the table calls TRBD1, which could not be checked here. TRBV1 represents a pseudogene. CDR3 length: 19 amino acids. CDR3 DNA: TGCACCAGCAGCCCCAAGAGCCGCCAGGGGGCTGGGGCTAACTATGGCTACACCTTC. This codes for CTSSPKSRQGAGANYGYTF.